This T cell receptor beta chain was documented in a study of cytomegalovirus exposure and HLA in healthy donors. Germline CDR1 is MGHRA and CDR2 is YSYEKL. V lost 1 base, J lost 0 bases, and 13 bases lay in between. This CDR3 has 18 residues. PCR amplification relied on 60 Vbeta primers (plus 13 Jbeta primers). The method was immunoSEQ multiplex PCR; TCRdb's version includes in-frame clones alone and lacks a portion of them. The sample includes over 150,000 clones, around 74% of them seen just once. Sequencing was done on a sample of PBMCs. This TCR was sampled from a man aged 18 to 30 in good health and CMV-seronegative. This chain connects TRBV4-1 to TRBJ1-6; possibly TRBD1 for D (6 bases). The DNA for the CDR3 is TGCGCCAGCAGCCAAGGGGGGCCGCGGAGCTCCTATAATTCACCCCTCCACTTT. The encoded protein is CASSQGGPRSSYNSPLHF.